The following is a T cell receptor (beta chain) sequence with its context. Assay: immunoSEQ multiplex PCR; the TCRdb copy retains only in-frame clones and omits some. The data contain 350,000 or so clones, under 95% of them seen just once; the ten biggest clones take up approximately 17%. V lost 3 bases, J lost 5 bases, and 22 bases lay in between. There are 17 residues in the CDR3. The V gene's germline CDR1 is MGHRA and CDR2 YSYEKL. This entry is derived from a study of blood T cell repertoires in COVID-19. Study-wide context: Sites across the United States, Italy and Spain contributed samples from acute and convalescent COVID-19. PBMCs, B-cell-depleted T cells, or T cells were the source of the cDNA or gDNA that made up the material.

The study recruited people aged about 18 to 95 years across approximately 24 US areas. Participant-reported clinical history was the basis for cohort assignment. The sample consisted of PBMCs or T cells enriched from blood (not recorded which). This receptor was obtained from a woman between 25 and 40 years old who had recovered from COVID-19. V is TRBV4-1 and J is TRBJ2-5; a possible D gene is TRBD2 (7 bases). DNA for the CDR3: TGCGCCAGCAGCCACACCCCTCTGCCGGGGGGCGGTGAGACCCAGTACTTC. The encoded protein is CASSHTPLPGGGETQYF.